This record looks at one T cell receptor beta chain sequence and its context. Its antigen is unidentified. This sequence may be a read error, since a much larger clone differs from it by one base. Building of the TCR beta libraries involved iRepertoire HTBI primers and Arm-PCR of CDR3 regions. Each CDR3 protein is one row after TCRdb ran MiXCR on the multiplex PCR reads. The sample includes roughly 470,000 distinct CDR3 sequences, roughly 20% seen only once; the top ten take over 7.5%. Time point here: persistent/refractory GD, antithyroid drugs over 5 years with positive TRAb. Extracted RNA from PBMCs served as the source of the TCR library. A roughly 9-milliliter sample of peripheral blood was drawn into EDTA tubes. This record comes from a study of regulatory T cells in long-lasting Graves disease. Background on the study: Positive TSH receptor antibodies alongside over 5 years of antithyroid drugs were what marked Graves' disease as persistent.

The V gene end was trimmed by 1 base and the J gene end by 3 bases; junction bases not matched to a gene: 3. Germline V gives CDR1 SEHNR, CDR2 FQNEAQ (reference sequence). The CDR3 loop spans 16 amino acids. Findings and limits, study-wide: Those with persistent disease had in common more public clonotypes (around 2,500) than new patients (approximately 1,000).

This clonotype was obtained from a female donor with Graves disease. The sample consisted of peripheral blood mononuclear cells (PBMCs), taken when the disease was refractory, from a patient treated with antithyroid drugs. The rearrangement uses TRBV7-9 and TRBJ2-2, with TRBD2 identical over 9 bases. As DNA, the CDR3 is TGTGCCAGCAGCTTAGGCGGGAGGGCGGACACCGGGGAGCTGTTTTTT. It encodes CASSLGGRADTGELFF.